The rows below give T cell receptor beta chains drawn from one sample of a study of brain metastases from non-small cell lung cancer. Clones were read by immunoSEQ multiplex PCR, and TCRdb kept only the in-frame ones, dropping some. The sample shows about 970 clones, approximately 91% of them seen only once. Sample: primary lung tumor tissue. Source of these receptors: a donor aged 40 or older with non-small cell lung cancer. CDR3s include the opening cysteine and the closing phenylalanine or tryptophan. The order of the fields is CDR3 protein, CDR3 DNA, clone size, J gene, D gene, V gene. A D gene is named only where the DNA matches it firmly. Clone size is given for some rows only: seen once, a few or many times, or a class if the clone is expanded.

CDR3aa: CASSVAAQGGPYEQYF
CDR3nt: TGTGCCAGCAGCGTAGCTGCGCAGGGGGGTCCCTACGAGCAGTACTTC
abundance: NA
j_gene: TRBJ2-7
d_gene: NA
v_gene: TRBV9

CDR3aa: CSVAAVPGLSYEQYF
CDR3nt: TGCAGCGTCGCGGCAGTCCCCGGGCTCTCCTACGAGCAGTACTTC
abundance: NA
j_gene: TRBJ2-7
d_gene: NA
v_gene: TRBV29-1

CDR3aa: CASSQGKGGGQYF
CDR3nt: TGCGCCAGCAGCCAAGGGAAAGGCGGGGGGCAGTACTTC
abundance: few
j_gene: TRBJ2-7
d_gene: TRBD2
v_gene: TRBV4-1

CDR3aa: CASSRLNSNQPQHF
CDR3nt: TGTGCCAGCAGCCGTCTTAATAGCAATCAGCCCCAGCATTTT
abundance: NA
j_gene: TRBJ1-5
d_gene: NA
v_gene: TRBV7-2

CDR3aa: CASSLGTVNYGYTF
CDR3nt: TGTGCCAGCAGCTTAGGGACTGTTAACTATGGCTACACCTTC
abundance: NA
j_gene: TRBJ1-2
d_gene: NA
v_gene: TRBV11-3

CDR3aa: CASSLGLGSNQPQHF
CDR3nt: TGTGCCAGCAGCTTAGGGTTAGGTAGCAATCAGCCCCAGCATTTT
abundance: NA
j_gene: TRBJ1-5
d_gene: NA
v_gene: TRBV5-6

CDR3aa: CASSLRGANYGYTF
CDR3nt: TGTGCCAGCAGTTTACGGGGAGCTAACTATGGCTACACCTTC
abundance: NA
j_gene: TRBJ1-2
d_gene: NA
v_gene: TRBV27

CDR3aa: CASSSGLSGDNPQYF
CDR3nt: TGTGCCAGCAGCTCGGGTTTAAGCGGGGACAACCCCCAGTACTTC
abundance: NA
j_gene: TRBJ2-5
d_gene: NA
v_gene: TRBV13

CDR3aa: CASSPLYRDSYGYTF
CDR3nt: TGCGCCAGCAGTCCCCTATATCGGGACAGCTATGGTTACACCTTC
abundance: NA
j_gene: TRBJ1-2
d_gene: TRBD1
v_gene: TRBV4-1

CDR3aa: CASSPQEGQGFYGYTF
CDR3nt: TGTGCCAGCTCACCGCAGGAGGGACAGGGATTCTATGGCTACACCTTC
abundance: NA
j_gene: TRBJ1-2
d_gene: TRBD1
v_gene: TRBV18

CDR3aa: CASSVADVEGTQYF
CDR3nt: TGTGCCAGCAGCGTAGCCGATGTTGAGGGTACGCAGTATTTT
abundance: NA
j_gene: TRBJ2-3
d_gene: NA
v_gene: TRBV9

CDR3aa: CASSYGGGYADTQYF
CDR3nt: TGTGCCAGCAGTTACGGGGGAGGGTACGCAGATACGCAGTATTTT
abundance: few
j_gene: TRBJ2-3
d_gene: TRBD2
v_gene: TRBV27

CDR3aa: CASSLRTGSSYNEQFF
CDR3nt: TGTGCCAGCAGCCTCCGGACAGGCAGCTCCTACAATGAGCAGTTCTTC
abundance: NA
j_gene: TRBJ2-1
d_gene: TRBD1
v_gene: TRBV11-3

CDR3aa: CAISEADSSTDTQYF
CDR3nt: TGTGCCATCAGTGAGGCGGATAGCAGCACAGATACGCAGTATTTT
abundance: NA
j_gene: TRBJ2-3
d_gene: NA
v_gene: TRBV10-3

CDR3aa: CASSPSSGEAQYF
CDR3nt: TGTGCCAGCTCACCTTCAAGCGGGGAGGCCCAGTACTTC
abundance: NA
j_gene: TRBJ2-5
d_gene: TRBD2
v_gene: TRBV18

CDR3aa: CASSYTEAFF
CDR3nt: TGTGCCAGTAGTTACACTGAAGCTTTCTTT
abundance: NA
j_gene: TRBJ1-1
d_gene: NA
v_gene: TRBV19

CDR3aa: CASSYSTSSYEQYF
CDR3nt: TGCGCCAGCAGTTATTCGACTAGCTCCTACGAGCAGTACTTC
abundance: NA
j_gene: TRBJ2-7
d_gene: NA
v_gene: TRBV10-1

CDR3aa: CATSAFYGLDTEAFF
CDR3nt: TGTGCCACCAGTGCGTTTTATGGCCTGGACACTGAAGCTTTCTTT
abundance: NA
j_gene: TRBJ1-1
d_gene: NA
v_gene: TRBV24-1